This section outlines one T cell receptor (beta chain) sequence together with its context. Being one base from a much bigger clone, this may be a read error. This sample is drawn from a study of Graves' ophthalmopathy and Graves' hyperthyroidism. Using RNA transcripts, the TCR beta CDR3 regions were amplified. Second-round multiplex PCR came after first-round RT-PCR with HTBI primers. TCRdb re-analysed the multiplex PCR reads in MiXCR, keeping a single row per CDR3 protein. Of approximately 480,000 distinct CDR3 sequences in the sample, 14% are singletons; the top ten hold about a tenth. The source of this sequence is a young woman with Graves' ophthalmopathy. What was sequenced was blood.

CDR3 DNA: TGTGCCAGCAGTTACGGGGTAAACTATGGCTACACCTTC. Its protein is CASSYGVNYGYTF. V gene TRBV6-2 or TRBV6-3 combines with J gene TRBJ1-2; D call uncertain. CDR3 length: 13 residues. V was pared by 2 bases and J by 2 bases, with 6 bases between. Germline CDR1 is MNHEY and CDR2 is SVGEGT.